Listed below are T cell receptor beta chains from one sample, sequenced in a study of blood T cell repertoires in COVID-19. Repertoires were generated with immunoSEQ multiplex PCR, while TCRdb's copy carries only in-frame clones and drops some. The table has 95,000 to 150,000 clones, around 86% seen once; the top ten hold about 10%. Sequenced input: peripheral blood. Source of these receptors: a man aged 55 to 70 with acute or convalescent COVID-19. CDR3s leave out the opening cysteine and the closing phenylalanine or tryptophan. Clone size, where shown, is once, few, many, or a class for clones that have expanded.

>TRBJ2-7|TRBV7-8|.
ASSPMGRATYEQY
>TRBJ1-4|TRBV4-1|.
ASSQSDPGQGAGTNEKLF
>TRBJ2-1|TRBV28|.
ASSLRTSGNSEF
>TRBJ2-2|TRBV7-6|.
ASSQTHTISVYTGELF
>TRBJ1-1|TRBV6-5|.
ASRRQGSAAEAF
>TRBJ1-1|TRBV28|.
ASRERTGPNTEAF
>TRBJ2-1|TRBV18|once
ASSPLAGTGDNEQF
>TRBJ1-1|TRBV7-3|.
ASSRDRSRPGTEAF
>TRBJ1-2|TRBV24-1|.
ATSEPDREGGYT
>TRBJ1-1|TRBV10-3|.
AIRDREMSEAF
>TRBJ2-1|TRBV7-8|once
ASSHGGAGGSHNEQF
>TRBJ2-5|TRBV2|.
ASSREGVETQY
>TRBJ2-1|TRBV13|.
ASSLGQPLSYNEQF
>TRBJ1-4|TRBV4-1|.
ASSQGRGSGTGGEKLF
>TRBJ1-3|TRBV7-7|.
ASSSRQGAGNTIY
>TRBJ2-6|TRBV5-1|.
ASSRTASGANVLT
>TRBJ1-2|TRBV18|few
ASSPPRGSDYGYT
>TRBJ1-2|TRBV15|.
ATSRDAGPYGYT
>TRBJ1-1|TRBV11-3|few
ASSASQGAEAF
>TRBJ2-7|TRBV28|.
ASTLSRGRYEQY
>TRBJ2-5|TRBV13|.
ASSRRNAETQY
>TRBJ2-1|TRBV28|.
ASSGSLGAYNEQF
>TRBJ2-1|TRBV9|.
ASRPLSSYNEQF
>TRBJ1-1|TRBV14|.
ASSLRTGGNTEAF
>TRBJ1-2|TRBV27|.
ASSSHYGRDYGYT
>TRBJ2-5|TRBV3-1/TRBV3-2|once
ASSPASGRREETQY
>TRBJ1-2|TRBV3-1/TRBV3-2|.
ASSHRGGHGYT
>TRBJ1-3|TRBV5-1|many
ASSSWTGIGNTIY
>TRBJ2-1|TRBV4-1|.
ASSQVRLAGAWSEQF
>TRBJ2-7|TRBV27|.
ASSSPGQPPYEQY
>TRBJ2-1|TRBV28|once
ASSSLAGASNLEF
>TRBJ2-1|TRBV14|.
ASSRRPGTGDSNEQF
>TRBJ2-2|TRBV24-1|.
ATSDYPLGRRSTGELF
>TRBJ1-5|TRBV5-1|.
ASSLGDRSNQPQH
>TRBJ2-1|TRBV5-1|.
ASDRGDNYNEQF
>TRBJ1-1|TRBV28|.
ASSFTGGKGLGEAF
>TRBJ1-1|TRBV27|.
ASTPGGGNTEAF
>TRBJ1-1|TRBV5-8|.
ASSLQGLVNTEAF
>TRBJ2-1|TRBV21-1|.
ASSKGQGTSGKTDYNEQF
>TRBJ2-7|TRBV5-1|few
ASSQGLAGLYEQY
>TRBJ2-5|TRBV3-1/TRBV3-2|.
ASSQRLAGGTETQY
>TRBJ2-5|TRBV28|.
ASRIRDRETQY
>TRBJ2-2|TRBV28|.
ASKSAGNTGELF
>TRBJ1-3|TRBV2|once
ASSESGTGGGNTIY
>TRBJ1-5|TRBV30|once
AWINRGRGRYSNQPQH
>TRBJ1-3|TRBV29-1|.
SAQKSSGNTIY
>TRBJ2-1|TRBV29-1|.
SVGGQGLAGVILNEQF
>TRBJ2-5|TRBV19|.
ASSAQGLLTSGRFETQY
>TRBJ1-6|TRBV19|.
ASSPPGQYSPLH
>TRBJ2-7|TRBV18|.
ASSPGTGVSYEQY
>TRBJ2-5|TRBV10-3|.
AISESGGEETQY
>TRBJ2-1|TRBV2|.
ASRVRDRGASEQF
>TRBJ2-7|TRBV11-2|.
ASSLGLVARSYEQY
>TRBJ2-7|TRBV28|.
ASSLLPGQGFTYEQY
>TRBJ1-1|TRBV28|.
ASSLPTGGGTEAF
>TRBJ1-4|TRBV20-1|.
SAVGNEKLF
>TRBJ2-2|TRBV24-1|.
ATAGTASGELF